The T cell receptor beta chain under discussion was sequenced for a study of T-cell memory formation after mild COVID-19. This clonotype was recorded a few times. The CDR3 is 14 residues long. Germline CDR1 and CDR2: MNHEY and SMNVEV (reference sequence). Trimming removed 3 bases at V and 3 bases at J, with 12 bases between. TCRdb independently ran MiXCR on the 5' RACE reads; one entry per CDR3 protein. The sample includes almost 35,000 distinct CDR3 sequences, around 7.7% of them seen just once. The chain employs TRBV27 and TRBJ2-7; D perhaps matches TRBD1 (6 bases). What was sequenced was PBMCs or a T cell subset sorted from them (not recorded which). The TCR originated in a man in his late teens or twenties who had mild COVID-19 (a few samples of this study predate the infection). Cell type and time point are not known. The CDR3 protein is CASSFTGKGYEQYF. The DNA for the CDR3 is TGTGCCAGCAGTTTTACAGGGAAGGGCTACGAGCAGTACTTC.